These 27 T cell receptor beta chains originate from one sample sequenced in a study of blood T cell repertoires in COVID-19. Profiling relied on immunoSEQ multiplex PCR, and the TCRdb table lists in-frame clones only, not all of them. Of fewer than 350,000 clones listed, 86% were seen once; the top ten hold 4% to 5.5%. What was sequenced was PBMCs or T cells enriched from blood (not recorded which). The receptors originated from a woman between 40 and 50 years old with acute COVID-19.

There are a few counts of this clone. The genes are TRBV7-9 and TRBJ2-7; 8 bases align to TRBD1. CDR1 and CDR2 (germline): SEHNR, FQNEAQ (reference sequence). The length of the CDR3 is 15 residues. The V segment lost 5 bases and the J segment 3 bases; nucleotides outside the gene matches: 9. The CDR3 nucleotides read TGTGCCAGCAGCCTCGGACAGGGATTAATCTACGAGCAGTACTTC. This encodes CASSLGQGLIYEQYF.

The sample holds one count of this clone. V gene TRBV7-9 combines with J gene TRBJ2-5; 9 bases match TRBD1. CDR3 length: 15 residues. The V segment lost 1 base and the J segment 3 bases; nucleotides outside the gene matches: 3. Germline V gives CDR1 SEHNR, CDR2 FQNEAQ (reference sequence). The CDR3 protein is CASSLGDRVKETQYF. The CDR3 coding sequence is TGTGCCAGCAGCTTAGGGGACAGGGTAAAAGAGACCCAGTACTTC.

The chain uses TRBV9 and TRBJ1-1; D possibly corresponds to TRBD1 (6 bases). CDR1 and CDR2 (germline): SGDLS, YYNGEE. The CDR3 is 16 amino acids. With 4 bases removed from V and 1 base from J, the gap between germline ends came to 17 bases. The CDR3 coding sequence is TGTGCCAGCAGCCCGAGAGACCGGGACAAGAACACTGAAGCTTTCTTT. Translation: CASSPRDRDKNTEAFF.

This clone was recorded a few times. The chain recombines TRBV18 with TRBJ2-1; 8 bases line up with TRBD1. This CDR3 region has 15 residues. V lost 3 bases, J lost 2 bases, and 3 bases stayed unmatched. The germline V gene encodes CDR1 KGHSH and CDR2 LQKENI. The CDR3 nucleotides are TGTGCCAGCTCACCGGGACAGGCGACCTACAATGAGCAGTTCTTC. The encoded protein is CASSPGQATYNEQFF.

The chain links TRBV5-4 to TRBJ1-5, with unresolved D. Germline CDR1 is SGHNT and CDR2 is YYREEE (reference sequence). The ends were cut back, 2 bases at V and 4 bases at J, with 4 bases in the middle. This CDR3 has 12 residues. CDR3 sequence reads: CASSLENQPQHF. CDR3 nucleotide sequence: TGTGCCAGCAGCTTAGAGAATCAGCCCCAGCATTTT.

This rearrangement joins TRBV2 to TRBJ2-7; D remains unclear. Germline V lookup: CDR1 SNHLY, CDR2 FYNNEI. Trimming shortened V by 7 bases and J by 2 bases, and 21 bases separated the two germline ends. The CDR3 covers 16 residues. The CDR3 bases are TGTGCCAGCACCCAAGAAACCGGGTCTTTCGCCTACGAGCAGTACTTC. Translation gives CASTQETGSFAYEQYF. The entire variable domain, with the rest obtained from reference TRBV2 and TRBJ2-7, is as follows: EPEVTQTPSHQVTQMGQEVILRCVPISNHLYFYWYRQILGQKVEFLVSFYNNEISEKSEIFDDQFSVERPDGSNFTLKIRSTKLEDSAMYFCASTQETGSFAYEQYFGPGTRLTVT.

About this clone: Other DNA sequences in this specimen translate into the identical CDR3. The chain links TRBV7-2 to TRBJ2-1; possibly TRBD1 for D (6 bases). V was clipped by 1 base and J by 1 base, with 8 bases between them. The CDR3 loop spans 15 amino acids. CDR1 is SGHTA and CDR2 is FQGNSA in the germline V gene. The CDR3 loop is CASSLERGSYNEQFF. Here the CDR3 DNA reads TGTGCCAGCAGCTTAGAGAGGGGGTCCTACAATGAGCAGTTCTTC.

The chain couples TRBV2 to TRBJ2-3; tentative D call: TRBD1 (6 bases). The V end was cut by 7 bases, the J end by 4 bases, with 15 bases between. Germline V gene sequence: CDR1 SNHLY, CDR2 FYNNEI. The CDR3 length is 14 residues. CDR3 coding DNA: TGTGCCAGCAATGATCAGGGGATCGCAGATACGCAGTATTTT. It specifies CASNDQGIADTQYF.

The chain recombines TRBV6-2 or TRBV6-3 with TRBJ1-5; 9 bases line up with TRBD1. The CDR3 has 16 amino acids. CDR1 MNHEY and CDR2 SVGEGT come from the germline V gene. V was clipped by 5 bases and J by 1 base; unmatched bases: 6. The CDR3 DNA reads TGTGCCAGCAGTCCCTCCGACAGGGGGAGCAATCAGCCCCAGCATTTT. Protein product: CASSPSDRGSNQPQHF.

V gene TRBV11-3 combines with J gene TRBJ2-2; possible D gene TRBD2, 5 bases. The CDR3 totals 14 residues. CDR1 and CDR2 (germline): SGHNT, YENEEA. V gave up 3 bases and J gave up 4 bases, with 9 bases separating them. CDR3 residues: CASSFIGSTGELFF. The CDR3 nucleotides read TGTGCCAGCAGCTTTATAGGGAGCACCGGGGAGCTGTTTTTT.

The CDR3: CASSFRQGLQPQHF. The CDR3 region has the DNA TGTGCCAGCAGTTTCCGGCAGGGCCTTCAGCCCCAGCATTTT. The chain couples TRBV6-6 to TRBJ1-5, with a possible D match to TRBD1 (5 bases). The CDR3 is 14 amino acids. The V and J ends lost 4 bases and 6 bases respectively, with 13 bases between them. Germline assignment: CDR1 MNHNY and CDR2 SVGAGI (reference sequence).

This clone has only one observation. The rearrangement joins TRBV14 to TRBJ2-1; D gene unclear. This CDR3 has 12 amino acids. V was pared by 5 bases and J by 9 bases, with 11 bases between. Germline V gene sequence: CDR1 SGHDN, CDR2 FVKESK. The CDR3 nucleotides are TGTGCCAGCAGCACAGAGCTAAGTGAGCAGTTCTTC. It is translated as CASSTELSEQFF.

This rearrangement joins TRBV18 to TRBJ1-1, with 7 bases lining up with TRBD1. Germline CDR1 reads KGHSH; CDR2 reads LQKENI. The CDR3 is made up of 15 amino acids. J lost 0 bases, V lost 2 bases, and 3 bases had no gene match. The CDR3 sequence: CASSPRDSMNTEAFF. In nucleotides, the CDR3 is TGTGCCAGCTCACCAAGGGACAGCATGAACACTGAAGCTTTCTTT.

The CDR3 DNA sequence: TGCGCCAGCAGGAATAGCGGGGGGTACACCGGGGAGCTGTTTTTT. This encodes CASRNSGGYTGELFF. The V call is TRBV10-2, the J call TRBJ2-2, with 10 bases matching TRBD2. The CDR3 has 15 amino acids. V lost 6 bases, J lost 3 bases, and 4 bases stayed unmatched. Germline lookup yields CDR1 WSHSY and CDR2 SAAADI.

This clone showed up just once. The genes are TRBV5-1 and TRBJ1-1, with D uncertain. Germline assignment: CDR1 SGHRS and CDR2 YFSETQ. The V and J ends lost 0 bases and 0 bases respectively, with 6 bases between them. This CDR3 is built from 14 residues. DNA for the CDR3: TGCGCCAGCAGCTTGGAGCTTTTGAACACTGAAGCTTTCTTT. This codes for CASSLELLNTEAFF.

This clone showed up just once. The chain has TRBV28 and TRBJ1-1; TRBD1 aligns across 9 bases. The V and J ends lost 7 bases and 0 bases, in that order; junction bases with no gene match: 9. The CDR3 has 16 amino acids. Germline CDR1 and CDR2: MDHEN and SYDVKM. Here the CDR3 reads CASTVPGQGMNTEAFF. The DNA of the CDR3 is TGTGCCAGCACCGTCCCGGGACAGGGAATGAACACTGAAGCTTTCTTT.

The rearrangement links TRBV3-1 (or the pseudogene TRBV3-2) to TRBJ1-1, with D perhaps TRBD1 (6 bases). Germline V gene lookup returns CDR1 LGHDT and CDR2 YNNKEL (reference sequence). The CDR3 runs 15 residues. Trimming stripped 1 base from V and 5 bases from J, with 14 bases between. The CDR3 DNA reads TGTGCCAGCAGCCAAGGCATAACAGGGTTAACTGAAGCTTTCTTT. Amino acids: CASSQGITGLTEAFF.

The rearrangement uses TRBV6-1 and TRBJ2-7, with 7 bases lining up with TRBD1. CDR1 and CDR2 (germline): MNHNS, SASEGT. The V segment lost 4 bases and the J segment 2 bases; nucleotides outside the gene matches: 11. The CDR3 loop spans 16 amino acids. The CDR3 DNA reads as TGTGCCAGCAGTGGACAGGGCCGACCAAGGACCTACGAGCAGTACTTC. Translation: CASSGQGRPRTYEQYF.

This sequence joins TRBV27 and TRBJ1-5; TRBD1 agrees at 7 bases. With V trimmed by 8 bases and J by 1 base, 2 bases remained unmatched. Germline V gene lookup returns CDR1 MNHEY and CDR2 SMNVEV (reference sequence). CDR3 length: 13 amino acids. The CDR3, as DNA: TGTGCCAGCGGACAGGAAAGCAATCAGCCCCAGCATTTT. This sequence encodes CASGQESNQPQHF.

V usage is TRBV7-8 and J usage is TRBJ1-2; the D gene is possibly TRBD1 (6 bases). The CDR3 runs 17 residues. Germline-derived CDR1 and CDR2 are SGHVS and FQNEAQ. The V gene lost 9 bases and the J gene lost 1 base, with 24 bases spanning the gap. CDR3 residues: CASHRRAGADDNYGYTF. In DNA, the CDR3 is TGTGCCAGTCACCGGCGGGCAGGGGCCGACGATAACTATGGCTACACCTTC.

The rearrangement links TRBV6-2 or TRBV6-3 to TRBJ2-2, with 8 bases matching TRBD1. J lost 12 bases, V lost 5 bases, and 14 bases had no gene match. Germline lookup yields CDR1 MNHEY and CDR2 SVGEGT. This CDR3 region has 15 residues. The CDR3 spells CASSPSGGQHVKLFF. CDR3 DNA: TGTGCCAGCAGTCCCTCAGGGGGCCAGCACGTTAAGCTGTTTTTT.

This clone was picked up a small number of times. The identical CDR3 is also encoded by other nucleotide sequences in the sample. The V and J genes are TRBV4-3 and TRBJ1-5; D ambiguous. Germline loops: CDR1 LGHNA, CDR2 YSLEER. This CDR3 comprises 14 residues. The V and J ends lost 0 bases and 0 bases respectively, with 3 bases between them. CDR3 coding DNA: TGCGCCAGCAGCCAAGACAGTAGCAATCAGCCCCAGCATTTT. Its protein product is CASSQDSSNQPQHF.

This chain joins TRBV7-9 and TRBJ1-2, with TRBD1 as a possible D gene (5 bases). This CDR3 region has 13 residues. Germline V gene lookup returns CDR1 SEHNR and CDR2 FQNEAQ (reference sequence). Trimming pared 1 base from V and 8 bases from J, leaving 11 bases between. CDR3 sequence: CASSLEVGAGYTF. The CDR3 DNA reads TGTGCCAGCAGCTTAGAGGTTGGGGCAGGCTACACCTTC.

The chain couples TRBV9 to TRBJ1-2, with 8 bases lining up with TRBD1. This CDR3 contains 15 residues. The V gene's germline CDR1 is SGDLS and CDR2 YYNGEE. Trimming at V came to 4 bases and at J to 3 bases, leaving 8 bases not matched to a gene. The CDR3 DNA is TGTGCCAGCAGCTCACGCGACAGGGGATACTATGGCTACACCTTC. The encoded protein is CASSSRDRGYYGYTF.

CDR3 sequence: CASSEARWYIEPLHF. As DNA, the CDR3 is TGTGCCAGCAGTGAAGCTCGGTGGTATATTGAACCCCTCCACTTT. The J gene is TRBJ1-6, the V gene TRBV6-1, with D hard to call. Trimming left V 0 bases short and J 12 bases short, with 15 bases between. Germline values: CDR1 MNHNS, CDR2 SASEGT. The CDR3 sequence is 15 residues long.

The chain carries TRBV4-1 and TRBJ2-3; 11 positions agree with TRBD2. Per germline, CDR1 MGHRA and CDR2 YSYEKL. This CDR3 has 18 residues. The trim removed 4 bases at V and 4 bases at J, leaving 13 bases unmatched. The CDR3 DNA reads TGCGCCAGCAGCCTTACCCAAGGCACTAGCGGGAGTGCAGATACGCAGTATTTT. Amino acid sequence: CASSLTQGTSGSADTQYF.

The chain's CDR3 is CASSTSRPTGAGELFF. In DNA, the CDR3 is TGTGCCAGCAGCACCTCCCGCCCCACAGGGGCCGGGGAGCTGTTTTTT. V gene TRBV7-3 combines with J gene TRBJ2-2, with TRBD1 identical over 7 bases. This CDR3 is built from 16 residues. CDR1 is SGHTA and CDR2 is FQGTGA in the germline V gene. J was trimmed by 6 bases and V by 5 bases; bases with no gene match: 12.